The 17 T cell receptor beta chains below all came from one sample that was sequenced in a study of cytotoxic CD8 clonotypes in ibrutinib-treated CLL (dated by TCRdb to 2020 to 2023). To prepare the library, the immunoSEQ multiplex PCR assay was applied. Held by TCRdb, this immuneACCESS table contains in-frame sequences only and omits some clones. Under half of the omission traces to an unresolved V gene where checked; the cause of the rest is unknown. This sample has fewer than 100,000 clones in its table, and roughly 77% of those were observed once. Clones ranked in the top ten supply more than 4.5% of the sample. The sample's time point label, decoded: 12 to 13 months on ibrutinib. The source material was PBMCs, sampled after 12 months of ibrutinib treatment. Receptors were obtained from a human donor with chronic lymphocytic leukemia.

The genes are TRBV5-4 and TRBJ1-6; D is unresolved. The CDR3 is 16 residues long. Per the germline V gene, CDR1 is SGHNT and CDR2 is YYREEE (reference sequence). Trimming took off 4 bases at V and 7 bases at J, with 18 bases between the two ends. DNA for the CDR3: TGTGCCAGCAGCCCGGACCCGGATACCTCAAATTCACCCCTCCACTTT. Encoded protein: CASSPDPDTSNSPLHF.

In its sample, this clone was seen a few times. Written as DNA, the CDR3 is TGTGCCAGCAGCCCGGACAGGGAAGCTTTCTTT. It encodes CASSPDREAFF. The rearrangement links TRBV11-2 to TRBJ1-1; 7 bases match TRBD1. The J segment lost 8 bases and the V segment lost 5 bases, leaving 2 bases of the junction unmatched. Germline CDR1 is SGHAT and CDR2 is FQNNGV. The CDR3 is 11 residues long.

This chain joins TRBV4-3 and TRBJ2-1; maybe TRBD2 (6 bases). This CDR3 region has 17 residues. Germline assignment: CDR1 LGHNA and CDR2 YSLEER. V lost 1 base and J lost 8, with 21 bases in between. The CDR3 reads CASSQAGAGPLGDEQFF. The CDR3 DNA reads TGCGCCAGCAGCCAAGCAGGTGCGGGACCCCTTGGCGATGAGCAGTTCTTC.

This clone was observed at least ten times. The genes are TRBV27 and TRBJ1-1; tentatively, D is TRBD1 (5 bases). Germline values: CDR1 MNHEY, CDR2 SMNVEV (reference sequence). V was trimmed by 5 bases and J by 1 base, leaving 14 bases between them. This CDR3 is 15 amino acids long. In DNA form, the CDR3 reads TGTGCCAGCAGTCCCGGGGCCGGGTCGAACACTGAAGCTTTCTTT. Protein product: CASSPGAGSNTEAFF.

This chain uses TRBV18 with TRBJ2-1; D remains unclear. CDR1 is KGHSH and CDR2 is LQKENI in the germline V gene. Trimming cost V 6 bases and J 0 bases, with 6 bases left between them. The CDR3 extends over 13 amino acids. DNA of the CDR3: TGTGCCAGCTCGGCGACCTCCTACAATGAGCAGTTCTTC. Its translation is CASSATSYNEQFF.

DNA of the CDR3: TGTGCCAGCAGCTTACCCCCCCGTCGGGATACGCAGTATTTT. It translates to CASSLPPRRDTQYF. The chain couples TRBV7-2 to TRBJ2-3; D not resolved. The CDR3 is 14 residues long. Trimming took off 2 bases at V and 6 bases at J, with 12 bases between the two ends. Germline assignment: CDR1 SGHTA and CDR2 FQGNSA.

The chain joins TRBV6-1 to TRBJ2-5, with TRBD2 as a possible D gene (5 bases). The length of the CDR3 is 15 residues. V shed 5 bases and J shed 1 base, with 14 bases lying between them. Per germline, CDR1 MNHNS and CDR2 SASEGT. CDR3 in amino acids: CASSPLGAAQETQYF. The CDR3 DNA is TGTGCCAGCAGTCCCCTGGGAGCGGCCCAAGAGACCCAGTACTTC.

The CDR3 bases are TGTGCCAGCAGCCGGGGACAGGGGGTGGGCGGGGAGCTGTTTTTT. It yields the protein CASSRGQGVGGELFF. The chain combines TRBV27 with TRBJ2-2; 11 bases match TRBD1. This CDR3 region has 15 residues. CDR1 and CDR2 (germline): MNHEY, SMNVEV (reference sequence). With 6 bases clipped from V and 7 bases from J, the junction kept 7 bases outside the gene matches.

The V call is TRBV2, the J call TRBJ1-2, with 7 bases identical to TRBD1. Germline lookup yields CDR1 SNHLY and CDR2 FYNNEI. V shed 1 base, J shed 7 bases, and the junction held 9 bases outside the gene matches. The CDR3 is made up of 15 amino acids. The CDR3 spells CASSEGYRGKGGYTF. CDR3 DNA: TGTGCCAGCAGTGAAGGCTACAGGGGAAAGGGTGGCTACACCTTC.

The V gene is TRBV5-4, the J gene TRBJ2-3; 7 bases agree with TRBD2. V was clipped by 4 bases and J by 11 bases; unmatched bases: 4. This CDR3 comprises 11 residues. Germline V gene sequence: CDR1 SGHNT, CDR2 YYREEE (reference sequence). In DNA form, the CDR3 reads TGTGCCAGCAGCATTGGACTAGGGCAGTATTTT. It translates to CASSIGLGQYF.

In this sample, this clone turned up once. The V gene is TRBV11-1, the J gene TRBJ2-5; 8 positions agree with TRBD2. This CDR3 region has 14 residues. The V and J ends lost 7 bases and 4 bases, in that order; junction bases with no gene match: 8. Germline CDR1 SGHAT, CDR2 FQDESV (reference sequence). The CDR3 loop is CASTAGGRGETQYF. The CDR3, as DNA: TGTGCCAGCACGGCGGGGGGCCGAGGAGAGACCCAGTACTTC.

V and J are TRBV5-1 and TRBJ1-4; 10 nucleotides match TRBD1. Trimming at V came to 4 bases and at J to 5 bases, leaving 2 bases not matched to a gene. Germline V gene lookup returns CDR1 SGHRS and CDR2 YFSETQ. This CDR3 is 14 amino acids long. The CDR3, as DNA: TGCGCCAGCAGCGGGGGACAGGGGAATGAAAAACTGTTTTTT. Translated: CASSGGQGNEKLFF. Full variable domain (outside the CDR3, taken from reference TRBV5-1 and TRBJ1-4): KAGVTQTPRYLIKTRGQQVTLSCSPISGHRSVSWYQQTPGQGLQFLFEYFSETQRNKGNFPGRFSGRQFSNSRSEMNVSTLELGDSALYLCASSGGQGNEKLFFGSGTQLSVL.

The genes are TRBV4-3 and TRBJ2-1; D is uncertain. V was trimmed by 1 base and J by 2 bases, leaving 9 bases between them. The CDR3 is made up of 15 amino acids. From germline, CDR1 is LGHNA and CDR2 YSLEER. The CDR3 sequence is CASSQVGLPYNEQFF. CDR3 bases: TGCGCCAGCAGCCAAGTAGGGCTACCCTACAATGAGCAGTTCTTC.

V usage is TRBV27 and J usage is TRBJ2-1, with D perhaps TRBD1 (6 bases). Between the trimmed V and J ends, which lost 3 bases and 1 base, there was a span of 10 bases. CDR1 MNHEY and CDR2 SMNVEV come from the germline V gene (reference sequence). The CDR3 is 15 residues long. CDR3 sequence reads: CASSFRRGSYNEQFF. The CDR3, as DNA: TGTGCCAGCAGTTTCCGCAGGGGATCCTACAATGAGCAGTTCTTC.

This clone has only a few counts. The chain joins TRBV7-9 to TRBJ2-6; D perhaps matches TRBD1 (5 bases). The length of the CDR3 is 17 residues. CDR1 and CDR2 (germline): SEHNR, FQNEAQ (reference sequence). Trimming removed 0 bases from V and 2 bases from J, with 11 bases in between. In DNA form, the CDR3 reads TGTGCCAGCAGCTTAGCGGGGCGCGGCGCTGGGGCCAACGTCCTGACTTTC. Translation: CASSLAGRGAGANVLTF. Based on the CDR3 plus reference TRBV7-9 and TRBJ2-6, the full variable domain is DTGVSQNPRHKITKRGQNVTFRCDPISEHNRLYWYRQTLGQGPEFLTYFQNEAQLEKSRLLSDRFSAERPKGSFSTLEIQRTEQGDSAMYLCASSLAGRGAGANVLTFGAGSRLTVL.

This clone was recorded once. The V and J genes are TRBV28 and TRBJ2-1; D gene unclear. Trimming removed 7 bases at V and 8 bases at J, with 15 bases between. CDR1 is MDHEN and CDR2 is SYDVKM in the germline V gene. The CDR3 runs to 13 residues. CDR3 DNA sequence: TGTGCCAGCAACGGACGGTTTTTGTATGAGCAGTTCTTC. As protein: CASNGRFLYEQFF.

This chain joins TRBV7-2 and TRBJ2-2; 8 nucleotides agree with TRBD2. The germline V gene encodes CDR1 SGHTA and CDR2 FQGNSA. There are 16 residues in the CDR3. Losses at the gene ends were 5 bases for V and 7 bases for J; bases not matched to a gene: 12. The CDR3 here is CASSLSPRGGGGELFF. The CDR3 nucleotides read TGTGCCAGCAGCCTCTCCCCACGGGGGGGCGGCGGGGAGCTGTTTTTT.